The 27 T cell receptor beta chains given below trace back to one sample, sequenced in a study of blood T cell repertoires in COVID-19. Method: immunoSEQ multiplex PCR; TCRdb's copy keeps in-frame clones and lacks some. In the table there are about 120,000 clones, less than 90% of which are singletons. The sequenced material came from peripheral blood. The receptors here all came from a man older than 75 with acute or convalescent COVID-19.

The chain recombines TRBV7-9 with TRBJ2-2; maybe TRBD1 (6 bases). CDR3 length: 16 residues. Germline-derived CDR1 and CDR2 are SEHNR and FQNEAQ (reference sequence). The V and J ends lost 1 base and 1 base respectively, with 10 bases between them. The CDR3 reads CASSLVTGGNTGELFF. CDR3 nucleotides: TGTGCCAGCAGCTTAGTGACAGGCGGGAACACCGGGGAGCTGTTTTTT. Based on the CDR3 plus reference TRBV7-9 and TRBJ2-2, the full variable domain is DTGVSQNPRHKITKRGQNVTFRCDPISEHNRLYWYRQTLGQGPEFLTYFQNEAQLEKSRLLSDRFSAERPKGSFSTLEIQRTEQGDSAMYLCASSLVTGGNTGELFFGEGSRLTVL.

J is TRBJ1-2 and V is TRBV19, with unresolved D. There are 14 residues in the CDR3. The ends were cut back, 3 bases at V and 2 bases at J, with 10 bases in the middle. CDR1 and CDR2 from the germline V gene are LNHDA and SQIVND (reference sequence). CDR3 sequence (DNA): TGTGCCAGTAGTATTGGGCAGGCAAACTATGGCTACACCTTC. Translating it yields CASSIGQANYGYTF.

The CDR3 coding sequence is TGCACCAGCAGCCAAGAATACCACGGTGGGGACAGTGAGCAGTTCTTC. The encoded protein is CTSSQEYHGGDSEQFF. The chain uses TRBV1 and TRBJ2-1; TRBD1, the table's D call, was not compared with the DNA. TRBV1 represents a pseudogene. The CDR3 has 16 amino acids.

V gene TRBV11-2 combines with J gene TRBJ1-2; perhaps TRBD1 as D (6 bases). The germline gives CDR1 SGHAT, CDR2 FQNNGV. The CDR3 is 14 residues long. V was clipped by 5 bases and J by 7 bases, with 17 bases between them. The chain's CDR3 is CASSPQQGGGGYTF. The CDR3 nucleotides read TGTGCCAGCAGCCCGCAACAGGGCGGCGGTGGCTACACCTTC.

J is TRBJ2-2 and V is TRBV21-1; the D call in the table, TRBD1, was not verified against the DNA. TRBV21-1 corresponds to a pseudogene. The CDR3 extends over 17 amino acids. The CDR3: CASSKRGSRGRAGELFF. The CDR3 DNA follows: TGTGCCAGCAGCAAAAGGGGGAGCAGGGGACGGGCCGGGGAGCTGTTTTTT.

The chain recombines TRBV3-1 (or the pseudogene TRBV3-2) with TRBJ2-2; no firm D call. The CDR3 contains 11 residues. CDR1 LGHDT and CDR2 YNNKEL come from the germline V gene (reference sequence). Trimming shortened V by 7 bases and J by 6 bases, and 6 bases separated the two germline ends. The CDR3 DNA follows: TGTGCCAGCAACCGAGCCGGGGAGCTGTTTTTT. It specifies CASNRAGELFF.

The chain has TRBV7-3 and TRBJ2-1; 7 nucleotides match TRBD2. CDR1 and CDR2 (germline): SGHTA, FQGTGA. The V gene end was trimmed by 2 bases and the J gene end by 4 bases; junction bases not matched to a gene: 5. The CDR3 spans 15 residues. This chain's CDR3 is CASSLLAAIYNEQFF. CDR3 sequence (DNA): TGTGCCAGCAGCTTACTAGCGGCCATTTACAATGAGCAGTTCTTC.

This chain uses TRBV4-1 with TRBJ2-4; 9 bases map to TRBD1. The V and J ends lost 4 bases and 7 bases, in that order; junction bases with no gene match: 11. The CDR3 covers 16 residues. Per germline, CDR1 MGHRA and CDR2 YSYEKL. For the CDR3, the DNA is TGCGCCAGCAGCCCCGAAGATGGGACAGGGTTCAACATTCAGTACTTC. Translation gives CASSPEDGTGFNIQYF.

J is TRBJ1-1 and V is TRBV6-4; unclear D gene. The CDR3 length is 13 residues. Germline V gene sequence: CDR1 MRHNA, CDR2 SNTAGT. Trimming left V 5 bases short and J 0 bases short, with 7 bases between. In nucleotides, the CDR3 is TGTGCCAGCAGTAAAAATATGAACACTGAAGCTTTCTTT. Its translation: CASSKNMNTEAFF.

The chain links TRBV4-3 to TRBJ1-5; 7 bases are a match to TRBD1. Trimming cost V 1 base and J 1 base; bases outside gene matches: 1. The CDR3 is 15 residues long. Germline-derived CDR1 and CDR2 are LGHNA and YSLEER. DNA for the CDR3: TGCGCCAGCAGCCAAGTGACAGGGAGCAATCAGCCCCAGCATTTT. Translation gives CASSQVTGSNQPQHF.

The chain uses TRBV19 and TRBJ2-1, with D possibly matching TRBD2 (6 bases). Germline loops: CDR1 LNHDA, CDR2 SQIVND (reference sequence). The CDR3 loop spans 17 amino acids. Deletions cut 1 base from V and 10 bases from J, with 23 bases between. The CDR3: CASSIGNLRGMGKEQFF. CDR3 coding DNA: TGTGCCAGTAGTATAGGGAACCTACGCGGGATGGGCAAAGAGCAGTTCTTC.

The V gene is TRBV29-1, the J gene TRBJ1-1; D gene unclear. Germline CDR1 SQVTM, CDR2 ANQGSEA. Trimming took off 5 bases at V and 5 bases at J, with 12 bases between the two ends. This CDR3 is 12 amino acids long. CDR3 DNA sequence: TGCAGCGTTCAACGACTCACAACTGAAGCTTTCTTT. This codes for CSVQRLTTEAFF.

This sequence joins TRBV28 and TRBJ1-3; no clear D. Trimming took off 7 bases at V and 0 bases at J, with 16 bases between the two ends. The V gene's germline CDR1 is MDHEN and CDR2 SYDVKM. This CDR3 is built from 16 residues. The CDR3 DNA sequence: TGTGCCAGCATTACTACCCAGCAAGCCTCTGGAAACACCATATATTTT. Translated, it gives CASITTQQASGNTIYF.

The count of this clone is one. V usage is TRBV27 and J usage is TRBJ1-5; maybe TRBD1 (5 bases). The CDR3 covers 15 residues. The V end was cut by 5 bases, the J end by 4 bases, with 15 bases between. Germline CDR1 and CDR2: MNHEY and SMNVEV (reference sequence). CDR3 in amino acids: CASSPFDSLNQPQHF. The CDR3 coding sequence is TGTGCCAGCAGTCCCTTTGACAGCTTAAATCAGCCCCAGCATTTT.

This clone has more than one count but fewer than ten. This sequence joins TRBV6-5 and TRBJ1-1, with D tentatively TRBD1 (5 bases). With 7 bases removed from V and 3 bases from J, the gap between germline ends came to 15 bases. CDR1 MNHEY and CDR2 SVGAGI come from the germline V gene. The length of the CDR3 is 14 residues. As DNA, the CDR3 is TGTGCCAGCAATCTCAGGGTCCTTGACACTGAAGCTTTCTTT. This encodes CASNLRVLDTEAFF.

On this clone: This specimen includes other DNA sequences encoding the same CDR3. The CDR3 loop is CASRSGSYEQYF. DNA of the CDR3: TGTGCCAGCAGATCAGGTTCCTACGAGCAGTACTTC. The V call is TRBV28, the J call TRBJ2-7; D remains ambiguous. The length of the CDR3 is 12 residues. CDR1 is MDHEN and CDR2 is SYDVKM in the germline V gene. V was shortened by 6 bases and J by 1 base, with 7 bases between the two germline ends.

The chain employs TRBV6-6 and TRBJ2-5; D remains ambiguous. Germline V gives CDR1 MNHNY, CDR2 SVGAGI (reference sequence). CDR3 length: 12 residues. Trimming stripped 5 bases from V and 5 bases from J, with 9 bases between. DNA for the CDR3: TGTGCCAGCAGTCAATACTTGGAGACCCAGTACTTC. This sequence encodes CASSQYLETQYF.

The V gene is TRBV5-6, the J gene TRBJ2-3, with 7 bases identical to TRBD2. The CDR3 sequence is 16 residues long. Looked up from germline, CDR1 is SGHDT and CDR2 is YYEEEE. The J segment lost 6 bases and the V segment lost 0 bases, leaving 10 bases of the junction unmatched. The DNA of the CDR3 is TGTGCCAGCAGCTTGGCTTGGGCGGGAGAATACGATACGCAGTATTTT. This gives the protein CASSLAWAGEYDTQYF. Based on the CDR3 plus reference TRBV5-6 and TRBJ2-3, the full variable domain is DAGVTQSPTHLIKTRGQQVTLRCSPKSGHDTVSWYQQALGQGPQFIFQYYEEEERQRGNFPDRFSGHQFPNYSSELNVNALLLGDSALYLCASSLAWAGEYDTQYFGPGTRLTVL.

The chain has TRBV28 and TRBJ1-1; D is ambiguous. Germline CDR1 is MDHEN and CDR2 is SYDVKM. This CDR3 is built from 14 residues. V was trimmed by 5 bases and J by 6 bases, leaving 16 bases between them. CDR3 sequence (DNA): TGTGCCAGCAGTCTCCGGGAGAGGTTCGCTGAAGCTTTCTTT. This sequence encodes CASSLRERFAEAFF.

The genes are TRBV7-3 and TRBJ1-6; no clear D gene. CDR3 length: 15 residues. Trimming took 2 bases from V and 7 from J, leaving 12 bases between them. CDR1 is SGHTA and CDR2 is FQGTGA in the germline V gene. The CDR3 region has the DNA TGTGCCAGCAGCTTAGGCGCCTCGGGAAATTCACCCCTCCACTTT. This codes for CASSLGASGNSPLHF.

V is TRBV10-3 and J is TRBJ1-6, with TRBD1 as a possible D gene (6 bases). This CDR3 has 12 amino acids. Germline lookup yields CDR1 ENHRY and CDR2 SYGVKD. Trimming cost V 7 bases and J 8 bases, with 9 bases left between them. CDR3 residues: CAIKGEDSPLHF. CDR3 sequence (DNA): TGTGCCATCAAGGGGGAAGATTCACCCCTCCACTTT.

The chain uses TRBV19 and TRBJ1-4; 7 bases agree with TRBD1. The CDR3 is made up of 15 amino acids. Per germline, CDR1 LNHDA and CDR2 SQIVND (reference sequence). V lost 4 bases and J lost 5; bases outside the gene matches: 7. Written as DNA, the CDR3 is TGTGCCAGTAGTAGACAGACAGGGACAAATGAAAAACTGTTTTTT. Encoded protein: CASSRQTGTNEKLFF.

The chain recombines TRBV19 with TRBJ2-7, with TRBD1 matching over 8 bases. The J segment lost 2 bases and the V segment lost 5 bases, leaving 8 bases of the junction unmatched. Germline V gene data show CDR1 as LNHDA and CDR2 as SQIVND (reference sequence). The CDR3 runs 15 residues. As DNA, the CDR3 is TGTGCCAGTAGTCCGCAGGGGGCGTCCGCCTACGAGCAGTACTTC. Translated: CASSPQGASAYEQYF.

CDR3: CASSLGKDRGGYYEQYF. The CDR3 region has the DNA TGTGCCAGCAGCTTGGGGAAGGACAGGGGAGGTTACTACGAGCAGTACTTC. The chain has TRBV7-9 and TRBJ2-7; 9 bases agree with TRBD1. The junction had 12 bases not matched to a gene; V was cut back by 3 bases and J by 3 bases. This CDR3 contains 17 residues. Germline-derived CDR1 and CDR2 are SEHNR and FQNEAQ (reference sequence).

The chain uses TRBV21-1 and TRBJ2-3; TRBD2, the D gene given by the table, was not confirmed from the DNA. TRBV21-1 is listed as a pseudogene. The length of the CDR3 is 18 residues. The CDR3 nucleotides read TGTGCCAGCAGCAAGGATACTACGGGTTCCAAGGTGACAGATACGCAGTATTTT. Translating it yields CASSKDTTGSKVTDTQYF.

Regarding this clone: One junction end disagrees with the germline gene, perhaps due to a read error. The rearrangement joins TRBV4-2 to TRBJ2-1, with TRBD2 identical over 11 bases. The germline CDR1 and CDR2 sequences are LGHNA and YNFKEQ. The CDR3 length is 17 residues. This CDR3 reads CASSQSTSGSSDNEQFF. The CDR3 DNA sequence: TGTGCCAGCAGCCAGTCCACTAGCGGGAGCTCCGACAATGAGCAGTTCTTC.

The chain carries TRBV6-5 and TRBJ2-5; D possibly corresponds to TRBD2 (5 bases). V was cut by 6 bases and J by 1 base, with 15 bases left in between. Germline lookup yields CDR1 MNHEY and CDR2 SVGAGI. The CDR3 has 15 residues. CDR3: CASREGGSAQETQYF. The CDR3 DNA sequence: TGTGCCAGCAGAGAGGGCGGGTCAGCCCAAGAGACCCAGTACTTC.